This T cell receptor (beta chain) came from a study of Graves' ophthalmopathy and Graves' hyperthyroidism. The study's findings and limits: Ophthalmopathy progression cases were predicted by the model with approximately 70% sensitivity and 72.22% specificity.

Hyperthyroidism was classified as stable if no ophthalmopathy occurred within 18 months of follow-up. Excluded: other autoimmune disease, uncontrolled infection, pregnancy or lactation. Note on this clonotype: Its antigen is still unknown. A read error may be the cause here, since a much bigger clone is one base away. The conserved phenylalanine or tryptophan is not found at the CDR3 terminus, so this likely reflects a read error.

From RNA, the CDR3 regions of TCR beta chains were amplified and sequenced. First-round RT-PCR employed HTBI primers, with a second-round multiplex PCR after it. Using its own MiXCR run on the multiplex PCR reads, TCRdb lists one record per CDR3 protein. The table includes 680,000 or so distinct CDR3 sequences, 22% detected once. J gave up 4 bases and V 3 bases, and 4 bases lay outside the gene matches. CDR3 size: 15 residues. Sequencing was carried out using peripheral blood. This chain links TRBV12-3 or TRBV12-4 with TRBJ2-2; TRBD1 matches at 8 bases. The clonotype originates from a woman in her late teens or twenties with stable Graves' hyperthyroidism. Some clones in this sample may be carry-over from other donors' samples. The CDR3 is CASSFQGARTGELFV. The CDR3 DNA sequence: TGTGCCAGCAGTTTCCAGGGGGCGCGCACCGGGGAGCTGTTTGTT.